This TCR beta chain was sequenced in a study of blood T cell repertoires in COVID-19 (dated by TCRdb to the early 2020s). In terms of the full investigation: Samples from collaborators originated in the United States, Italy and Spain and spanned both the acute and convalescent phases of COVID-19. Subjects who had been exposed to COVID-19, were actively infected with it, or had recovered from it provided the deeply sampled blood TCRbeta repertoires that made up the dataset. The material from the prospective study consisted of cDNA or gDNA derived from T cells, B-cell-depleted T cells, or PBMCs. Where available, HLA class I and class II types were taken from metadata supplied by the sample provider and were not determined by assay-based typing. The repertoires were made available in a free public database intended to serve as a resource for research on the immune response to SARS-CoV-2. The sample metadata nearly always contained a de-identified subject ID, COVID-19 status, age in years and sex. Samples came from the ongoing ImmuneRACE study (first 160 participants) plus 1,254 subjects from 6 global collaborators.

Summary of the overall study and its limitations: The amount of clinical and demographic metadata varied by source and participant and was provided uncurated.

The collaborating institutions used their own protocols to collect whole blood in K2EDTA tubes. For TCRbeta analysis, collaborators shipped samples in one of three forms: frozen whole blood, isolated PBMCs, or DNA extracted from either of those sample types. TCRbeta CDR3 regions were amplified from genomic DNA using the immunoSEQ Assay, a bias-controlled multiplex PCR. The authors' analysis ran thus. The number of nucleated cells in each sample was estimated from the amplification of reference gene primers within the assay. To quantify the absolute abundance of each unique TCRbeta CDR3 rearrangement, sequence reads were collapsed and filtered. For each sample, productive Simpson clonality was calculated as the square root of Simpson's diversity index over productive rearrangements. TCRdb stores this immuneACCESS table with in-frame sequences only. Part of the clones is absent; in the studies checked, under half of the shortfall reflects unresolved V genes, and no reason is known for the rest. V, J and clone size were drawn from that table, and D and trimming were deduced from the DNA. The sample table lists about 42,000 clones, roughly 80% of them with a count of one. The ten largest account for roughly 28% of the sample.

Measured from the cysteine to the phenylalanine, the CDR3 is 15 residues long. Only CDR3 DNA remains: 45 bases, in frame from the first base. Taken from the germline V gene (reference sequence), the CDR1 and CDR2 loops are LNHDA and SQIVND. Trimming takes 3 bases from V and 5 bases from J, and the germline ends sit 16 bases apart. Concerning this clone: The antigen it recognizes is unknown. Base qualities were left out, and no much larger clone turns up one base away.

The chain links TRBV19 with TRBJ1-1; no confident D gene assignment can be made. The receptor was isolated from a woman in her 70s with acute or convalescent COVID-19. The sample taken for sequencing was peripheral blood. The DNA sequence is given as TGTGCCAGTAGTATTTCGGCGGGGTTGAGGACTGAAGCTTTCTTT. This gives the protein CASSISAGLRTEAFF. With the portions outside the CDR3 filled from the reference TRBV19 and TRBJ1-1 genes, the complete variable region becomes DGGITQSPKYLFRKEGQNVTLSCEQNLNHDAMYWYRQDPGQGLRLIYYSQIVNDFQKGDIAEGYSVSREKKESFPLTVTSAQKNPTAFYLCASSISAGLRTEAFFGQGTRLTVV.